This T cell receptor beta chain came from a study of regulatory T cells in long-lasting Graves disease. With V trimmed by 0 bases and J by 3 bases, 18 bases remained unmatched. The CDR3 has 19 amino acids. From germline, CDR1 is SQVTM and CDR2 ANQGSEA. Study results and limitations: Persistent Graves' disease cases displayed lower TCR diversity than newly diagnosed ones. Patients with persistent disease shared some 3,000 public clonotypes, outpacing the approximately 970 shared by new patients.

Assembly of TCR beta libraries relied on iRepertoire HTBI primers together with Arm-PCR of CDR3 regions. Each CDR3 protein gets one entry after TCRdb re-called the multiplex PCR reads with MiXCR. There are roughly 300,000 distinct CDR3 sequences in the sample; 20% occur only once, and less than 35% lies in the top ten. This clonotype has only a few counts. Its antigen is undetermined. Specified time point: persistent/refractory GD, antithyroid drugs over 5 years with positive TRAb. PBMC RNA was the source of the TCR library. The clonotype comes from a female donor with Graves disease. Sequenced material: peripheral blood mononuclear cells (PBMCs), taken when the disease was refractory, from a patient treated with antithyroid drugs. This chain uses TRBV29-1 with TRBJ2-5, with 8 bases matching TRBD1. This chain's CDR3 is CSVEEGGPTGVSMEETQYF. DNA of the CDR3: TGCAGCGTTGAAGAAGGTGGGCCGACAGGGGTCTCCATGGAAGAGACCCAGTACTTC.